This T cell receptor (beta chain) derives from a study of cytomegalovirus exposure and HLA in healthy donors. A remark on this clone: The target antigen is unknown.

General observations from the study: Most likely, a cluster of highly shared sequence variants arose as a sequencing artifact. In the analysis, some V segments, TRBV6-2 and TRBV6-3 included, were excluded as indistinguishable.

The PCR made use of 60 Vbeta and 13 Jbeta primers. The table came from immunoSEQ multiplex PCR; TCRdb's copy has only in-frame clones and leaves some out. The sample data list under 150,000 clones. Losses at the gene ends were 8 bases for V and 6 bases for J; bases not matched to a gene: 5. The CDR3 is made up of 13 amino acids. Germline loops: CDR1 SGHDN, CDR2 FVKESK. The chain joins TRBV14 to TRBJ2-1, with 9 bases fitting TRBD1. Material for sequencing was PBMCs. This TCR derives from an older woman in good health and CMV-seronegative. CDR3 in DNA: TGTGCCAGCGGACAGGGGCGGTTCAATGAGCAGTTCTTC. Translating gives CASGQGRFNEQFF.